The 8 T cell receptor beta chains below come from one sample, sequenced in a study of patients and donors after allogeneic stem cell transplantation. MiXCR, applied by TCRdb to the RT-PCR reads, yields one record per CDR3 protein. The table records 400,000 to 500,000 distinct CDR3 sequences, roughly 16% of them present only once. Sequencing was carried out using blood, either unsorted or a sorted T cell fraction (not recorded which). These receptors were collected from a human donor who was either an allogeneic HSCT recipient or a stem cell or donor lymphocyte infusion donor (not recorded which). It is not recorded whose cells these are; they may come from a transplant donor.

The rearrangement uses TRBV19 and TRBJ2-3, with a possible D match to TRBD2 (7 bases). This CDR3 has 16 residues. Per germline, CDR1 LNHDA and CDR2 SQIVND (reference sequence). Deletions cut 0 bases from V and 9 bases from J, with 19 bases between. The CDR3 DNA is TGTGCCAGTAGTATAGATCCGACGGGGGGCTCACGAACGCAGTATTTT. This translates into CASSIDPTGGSRTQYF.

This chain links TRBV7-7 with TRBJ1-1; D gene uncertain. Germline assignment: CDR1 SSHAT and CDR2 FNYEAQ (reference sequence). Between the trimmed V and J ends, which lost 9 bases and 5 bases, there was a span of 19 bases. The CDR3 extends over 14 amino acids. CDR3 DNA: TGTGCCAGACCAGTTGAGCCCCAACGGACTGAAGCTTTCTTT. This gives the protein CARPVEPQRTEAFF.

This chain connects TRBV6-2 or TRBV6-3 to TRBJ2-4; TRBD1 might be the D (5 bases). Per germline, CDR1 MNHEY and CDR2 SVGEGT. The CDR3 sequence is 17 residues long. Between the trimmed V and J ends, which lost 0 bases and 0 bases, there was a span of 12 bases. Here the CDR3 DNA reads TGTGCCAGCAGTTACTCGTCAGGGCTTACAGCCAAAAACATTCAGTACTTC. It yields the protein CASSYSSGLTAKNIQYF.

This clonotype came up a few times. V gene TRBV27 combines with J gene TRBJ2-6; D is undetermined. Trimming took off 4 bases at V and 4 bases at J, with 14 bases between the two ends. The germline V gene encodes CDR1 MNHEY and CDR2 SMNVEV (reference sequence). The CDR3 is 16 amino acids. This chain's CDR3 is CASSSVTGSGANVLTF. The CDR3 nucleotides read TGTGCCAGCAGTTCCGTTACCGGGTCCGGGGCCAACGTCCTGACTTTC.

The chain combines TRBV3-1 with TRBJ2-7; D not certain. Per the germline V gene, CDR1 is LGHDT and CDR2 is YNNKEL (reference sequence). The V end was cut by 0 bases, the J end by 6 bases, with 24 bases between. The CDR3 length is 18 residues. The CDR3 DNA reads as TGTGCCAGCAGCCAAGATAGGGCGACCAGACCTGCATCTAGCGAGCAGTACTTC. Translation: CASSQDRATRPASSEQYF.

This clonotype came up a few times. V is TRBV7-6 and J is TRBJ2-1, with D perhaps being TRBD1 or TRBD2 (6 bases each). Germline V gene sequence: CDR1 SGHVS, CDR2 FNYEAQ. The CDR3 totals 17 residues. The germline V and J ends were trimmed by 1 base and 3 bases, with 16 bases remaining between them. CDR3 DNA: TGTGCCAGCAGCTTAGATGTAACGGGGGCCCTCTACAATGAGCAGTTCTTC. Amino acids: CASSLDVTGALYNEQFF.

The CDR3, as DNA: TGCGCCAGCAGCCCCTCACCCCCGGGGGCGGAGGGCAATGAGCAGTTCTTC. It is translated as CASSPSPPGAEGNEQFF. J is TRBJ2-1 and V is TRBV5-1; D could derive from TRBD1 or TRBD2 (6 bases each). V lost 4 bases and J lost 6, with 23 bases in between. CDR1 SGHRS and CDR2 YFSETQ come from the germline V gene. The CDR3 spans 17 residues.

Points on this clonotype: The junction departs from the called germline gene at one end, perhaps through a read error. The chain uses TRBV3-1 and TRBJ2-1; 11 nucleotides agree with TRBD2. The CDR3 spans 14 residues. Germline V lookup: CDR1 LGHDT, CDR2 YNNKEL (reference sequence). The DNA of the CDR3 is TGTGCCAGCAGCCAATCCCCCGGGACTAGCGGCGCTGTCTTC. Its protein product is CASSQSPGTSGAVF.